This passage covers 30 T cell receptor beta chains from one sample sequenced in a study of blood T cell repertoires in COVID-19. Produced via immunoSEQ multiplex PCR; TCRdb's table is partial and in-frame only. The sample records 100,000 to 150,000 clones, approximately 83% being singletons. Sequencing used peripheral blood. The receptors shown here come from a man in his 60s with acute or convalescent COVID-19.

CDR3 in DNA: TGTGCCAGTAGTACCCCGGGACATGACTATGGCTACACCTTC. Amino acid sequence: CASSTPGHDYGYTF. The chain has TRBV19 and TRBJ1-2, with D possibly matching TRBD1 (6 bases). The germline V gene encodes CDR1 LNHDA and CDR2 SQIVND (reference sequence). The length of the CDR3 is 14 residues. Deletions cut 4 bases from V and 3 bases from J, with 12 bases between.

The CDR3 DNA reads TGTGCCAGCAGTTTGGAGGAAAAACTGTTTTTT. It translates to CASSLEEKLFF. The chain employs TRBV12-3 or TRBV12-4 and TRBJ1-4, with D uncertain. The CDR3 extends over 11 amino acids. Trimming left V 3 bases short and J 8 bases short, with 4 bases between.

The chain is built from TRBV5-1 and TRBJ2-5, with no clear D. Trimming took 4 bases from V and 4 from J, leaving 11 bases between them. CDR1 is SGHRS, CDR2 YFSETQ, per germline. CDR3 length equals 13 residues. DNA of the CDR3: TGCGCCAGCAGCGGCGTGTCGGGAGAGACCCAGTACTTC. It specifies CASSGVSGETQYF.

This clone was found once. The rearrangement joins TRBV3-1 (or the pseudogene TRBV3-2) to TRBJ2-7, with D tentatively TRBD1 (6 bases). Trimming shortened V by 4 bases and J by 7 bases, and 11 bases separated the two germline ends. This CDR3 is 12 amino acids long. Germline values: CDR1 LGHDT, CDR2 YNNKEL (reference sequence). DNA for the CDR3: TGTGCCAGCAGCCTCGGGACAAAGGAGCAGTACTTC. Translation: CASSLGTKEQYF.

The chain combines TRBV7-3 with TRBJ1-1, with 7 positions matching TRBD1. The V segment lost 5 bases and the J segment 4 bases; nucleotides outside the gene matches: 4. The germline CDR1 and CDR2 sequences are SGHTA and FQGTGA. This CDR3 has 13 amino acids. The chain's CDR3 is CASSAYRGTEAFF. The CDR3 coding sequence is TGTGCCAGCAGCGCCTACAGGGGCACTGAAGCTTTCTTT. The whole variable domain, remainder taken from reference TRBV7-3 and TRBJ1-1, is GAGVSQTPSNKVTEKGKYVELRCDPISGHTALYWYRQSLGQGPEFLIYFQGTGAADDSGLPNDRFFAVRPEGSVSTLKIQRTERGDSAVYLCASSAYRGTEAFFGQGTRLTVV.

This clone was detected once. The chain recombines TRBV2 with TRBJ1-3; weak D call: TRBD1 (5 bases). V lost 7 bases and J 0 bases, leaving 10 bases between the germline ends. The germline CDR1 and CDR2 sequences are SNHLY and FYNNEI. The CDR3 covers 14 residues. CDR3 coding DNA: TGTGCCAGCAAAACAGGAAGCTCTGGAAACACCATATATTTT. This translates into CASKTGSSGNTIYF.

Written as DNA, the CDR3 is TGTGCCACCCAGGATGCGGGGCGCACTGAAGCTTTCTTT. Protein: CATQDAGRTEAFF. The chain employs TRBV24-1 and TRBJ1-1; possibly TRBD1 for D (5 bases). Per the germline V gene, CDR1 is KGHDR and CDR2 is SFDVKD. The CDR3 runs 13 residues. With 9 bases removed from V and 4 bases from J, the gap between germline ends came to 14 bases.

This clone was seen a handful of times. The chain has TRBV2 and TRBJ1-5; weak D call: TRBD1 (5 bases). The CDR3 consists of 13 residues. The germline V gene encodes CDR1 SNHLY and CDR2 FYNNEI. Trimming cost V 8 bases and J 3 bases, with 11 bases left between them. The chain's CDR3 is CASEGGANQPQHF. The CDR3 bases are TGTGCCAGCGAAGGAGGGGCCAATCAGCCCCAGCATTTT. The entire variable domain, with the rest obtained from reference TRBV2 and TRBJ1-5, is as follows: EPEVTQTPSHQVTQMGQEVILRCVPISNHLYFYWYRQILGQKVEFLVSFYNNEISEKSEIFDDQFSVERPDGSNFTLKIRSTKLEDSAMYFCASEGGANQPQHFGDGTRLSIL.

CDR3: CASSITGNTEAFF. CDR3 in DNA: TGTGCCAGTAGTATAACAGGGAACACTGAAGCTTTCTTT. The chain combines TRBV19 with TRBJ1-1; possibly TRBD1 for D (5 bases). V lost 2 bases, J lost 1 base, and 5 bases lay in between. CDR1 is LNHDA, CDR2 SQIVND, per germline (reference sequence). The CDR3 consists of 13 residues.

J is TRBJ2-1 and V is TRBV18; TRBD1 matches at 9 bases. V trimming: 1 base; J trimming: 9 bases; junction bases outside the gene matches: 7. This CDR3 region has 15 residues. Germline V gene data show CDR1 as KGHSH and CDR2 as LQKENI. CDR3 in DNA: TGTGCCAGCTCACCACGGACAGGGGCCTTTATTGAGCAGTTCTTC. Translating gives CASSPRTGAFIEQFF.

The chain couples TRBV7-2 to TRBJ2-1; 7 bases are a match to TRBD1. This CDR3 contains 15 residues. V lost 3 bases, J lost 3 bases, and 5 bases stayed unmatched. Germline CDR1 is SGHTA and CDR2 is FQGNSA. CDR3 coding DNA: TGTGCCAGCAGCTTCCGGCAGGGGGACTACAATGAGCAGTTCTTC. Translation: CASSFRQGDYNEQFF.

This clone was detected only once. The J gene is TRBJ1-1, the V gene TRBV30, with a possible D match to TRBD1 (6 bases). CDR1 GTSNPN and CDR2 SVGIG come from the germline V gene (reference sequence). Trimming removed 4 bases at V and 1 base at J, with 10 bases between. The CDR3 totals 13 residues. CDR3 nucleotide sequence: TGTGCCTGGAACGGACAGCCGAACACTGAAGCTTTCTTT. It yields the protein CAWNGQPNTEAFF. Full variable domain (missing parts from reference TRBV30 and TRBJ1-1): SQTIHQWPATLVQPVGSPLSLECTVEGTSNPNLYWYRQAAGRGLQLLFYSVGIGQISSEVPQNLSASRPQDRQFILSSKKLLLSDSGFYLCAWNGQPNTEAFFGQGTRLTVV.

A single count supports this clone. V usage is TRBV21-1 and J usage is TRBJ2-1; the DNA was not used to check the table's D call, TRBD2. TRBV21-1 is flagged as a pseudogene. CDR3 length: 12 residues. For the CDR3, the DNA is TGTGCCAGCAGCACCAACTATCCCGAGCAGTTCTTC. Translating gives CASSTNYPEQFF.

This chain connects TRBV1 to TRBJ1-1; TRBD1 reflects the table's D call only, with no check against the DNA. TRBV1 is described as a pseudogene. The CDR3 spans 15 residues. As DNA, the CDR3 is TGCACCAGCAGCCAACCTGGGACAGAAGGTTCTGAAGCTTTCTTT. Its protein is CTSSQPGTEGSEAFF.

The rearrangement joins TRBV3-1 (or the pseudogene TRBV3-2) to TRBJ2-3; D might be TRBD2 (6 bases). V was shortened by 4 bases and J by 9 bases, with 17 bases between the two germline ends. The CDR3 consists of 14 residues. Germline V CDR1 and CDR2: LGHDT, YNNKEL (reference sequence). CDR3 sequence reads: CASSRNRLEGTQYF. The CDR3 nucleotides are TGTGCCAGCAGCCGCAACAGACTGGAGGGGACGCAGTATTTT.

This chain connects TRBV5-1 to TRBJ2-1, with 16 bases fitting TRBD2. Germline CDR1 reads SGHRS; CDR2 reads YFSETQ. CDR3 length: 19 residues. Unmatched junction bases numbered 6, after V lost 3 bases and J lost 0 bases. The CDR3 DNA reads as TGCGCCAGCAGCTCATGGGGACTAGCGGGAGGGAGCTCCTACAATGAGCAGTTCTTC. Translation gives CASSSWGLAGGSSYNEQFF. Complete variable domain (other parts from reference TRBV5-1 and TRBJ2-1): KAGVTQTPRYLIKTRGQQVTLSCSPISGHRSVSWYQQTPGQGLQFLFEYFSETQRNKGNFPGRFSGRQFSNSRSEMNVSTLELGDSALYLCASSSWGLAGGSSYNEQFFGPGTRLTVL.

This clone was seen a few times. The genes are TRBV27 and TRBJ2-5, with 7 bases lining up with TRBD1. The CDR3 contains 14 residues. From germline, CDR1 is MNHEY and CDR2 SMNVEV (reference sequence). J gave up 1 base and V 2 bases, and 1 base lay outside the gene matches. Written as DNA, the CDR3 is TGTGCCAGCAGTTTACGGGACAGCCAAGAGACCCAGTACTTC. This translates into CASSLRDSQETQYF.

The V gene is TRBV13, the J gene TRBJ1-2; tentatively, D is TRBD1 (6 bases). The length of the CDR3 is 17 residues. Germline V gives CDR1 PRHDT, CDR2 FYEKMQ (reference sequence). Trimming stripped 3 bases from V and 6 bases from J, with 23 bases between. The CDR3 DNA reads as TGTGCCAGCAGCTTCGGTGGTGATTTGGGGAGACAGGATGGCTACACCTTC. It yields the protein CASSFGGDLGRQDGYTF.

This chain connects TRBV5-4 to TRBJ2-4; D might be TRBD1 (6 bases). The V and J ends lost 0 bases and 10 bases respectively, with 17 bases between them. CDR3 length: 15 amino acids. Germline V gene lookup returns CDR1 SGHNT and CDR2 YYREEE (reference sequence). CDR3 in amino acids: CASSLEGTGIAIQYF. The CDR3 bases are TGTGCCAGCAGCTTGGAGGGAACAGGGATAGCTATTCAGTACTTC. The variable domain in full, with the rest retrieved from reference TRBV5-4 and TRBJ2-4, is ETGVTQSPTHLIKTRGQQVTLRCSSQSGHNTVSWYQQALGQGPQFIFQYYREEENGRGNFPPRFSGLQFPNYSSELNVNALELDDSALYLCASSLEGTGIAIQYFGAGTRLSVL.

This sequence joins TRBV28 and TRBJ2-2; 15 bases fit TRBD2. Germline trimming cut 5 bases from V and 10 bases from J; bases unmatched to any gene: 8. The CDR3 covers 16 residues. CDR1 is MDHEN and CDR2 is SYDVKM in the germline V gene. The CDR3 DNA reads as TGTGCCAGCAGTCTTGGACTAGCGGGAGGGCCTCCGGAGCTGTTTTTT. It translates to CASSLGLAGGPPELFF.

CDR3 nucleotides: TGTGCCAGCAGCCCGTCCCGGGACAGGGATCGTATCTGGGGCTACACCTTC. It specifies CASSPSRDRDRIWGYTF. The chain combines TRBV3-1 (or the pseudogene TRBV3-2) with TRBJ1-2; TRBD1 matches 9 bases. The trim removed 4 bases at V and 8 bases at J, leaving 17 bases unmatched. Germline V CDR1 and CDR2: LGHDT, YNNKEL (reference sequence). This CDR3 is built from 17 residues.

The CDR3 protein is CASSLRQRPETQYF. In DNA, the CDR3 is TGCGCCAGCAGCCTCAGACAGCGCCCGGAGACCCAGTACTTC. The chain joins TRBV4-1 to TRBJ2-5, with TRBD1 as a possible D gene (5 bases). V shed 4 bases and J shed 5 bases, with 14 bases lying between them. Germline V gene data show CDR1 as MGHRA and CDR2 as YSYEKL. This CDR3 is built from 14 residues.

This clone was found once. The chain couples TRBV30 to TRBJ1-6; maybe TRBD1 (6 bases). Germline CDR1 is GTSNPN and CDR2 is SVGIG (reference sequence). Trimming took off 0 bases at V and 7 bases at J, with 13 bases between the two ends. The CDR3 runs to 15 residues. CDR3 sequence: CAWSVTGYLNSPLHF. The CDR3 coding sequence is TGTGCCTGGAGTGTCACAGGGTACTTGAATTCACCCCTCCACTTT.

In its sample, this clone was seen once. V gene TRBV6-1 combines with J gene TRBJ2-1; 10 bases are a match to TRBD2. Looked up from germline, CDR1 is MNHNS and CDR2 is SASEGT. The CDR3 runs 18 residues. The junction had 10 bases not matched to a gene; V was cut back by 0 bases and J by 5 bases. For the CDR3, the DNA is TGTGCCAGCAGTGAAGCCCAAGTTTGGAGCGGGAGGGACAATGAGCAGTTCTTC. This translates into CASSEAQVWSGRDNEQFF.

The rearrangement links TRBV6-1 to TRBJ1-5; no clear D gene. Germline V gene lookup returns CDR1 MNHNS and CDR2 SASEGT. The CDR3 has 14 residues. Trimming took off 1 base at V and 6 bases at J, with 10 bases between the two ends. The CDR3, as DNA: TGTGCCAGCAGTGAAGGCGGGAAGGGTCAGCCCCAGCATTTT. It specifies CASSEGGKGQPQHF.

The chain employs TRBV15 and TRBJ1-2, with a tentative D call TRBD1 (5 bases). Germline V gene data show CDR1 as LNHNV and CDR2 as YYDKDF (reference sequence). This CDR3 is 15 amino acids long. Trimming took off 0 bases at V and 7 bases at J, with 15 bases between the two ends. CDR3 in amino acids: CATSREETALFGYTF. CDR3 coding DNA: TGTGCCACCAGCAGAGAGGAGACAGCGTTGTTTGGCTACACCTTC.

V is TRBV3-1 (or the pseudogene TRBV3-2) and J is TRBJ1-6; 8 bases are shared with TRBD1. CDR1 LGHDT and CDR2 YNNKEL come from the germline V gene (reference sequence). The CDR3 is 15 residues long. With 0 bases clipped from V and 9 bases from J, the junction kept 4 bases outside the gene matches. The DNA of the CDR3 is TGTGCCAGCAGCCAAGAAAGGACAGGGTTTTCACCCCTCCACTTT. It is translated as CASSQERTGFSPLHF.

The gene calls are TRBV28 and TRBJ1-5; D is perhaps TRBD1 (5 bases). The V end was cut by 5 bases, the J end by 4 bases, with 9 bases between. This CDR3 is 13 amino acids long. The germline CDR1 and CDR2 sequences are MDHEN and SYDVKM. The CDR3: CASSGGRNQPQHF. CDR3 DNA: TGTGCCAGCAGTGGGGGGAGGAATCAGCCCCAGCATTTT.

For the CDR3, the DNA is TGTGCCTGGGTTAATGGAAACACCATATATTTT. Amino acid sequence: CAWVNGNTIYF. V usage is TRBV30 and J usage is TRBJ1-3; D not resolved. The CDR3 is 11 amino acids. Germline CDR1 and CDR2: GTSNPN and SVGIG (reference sequence). V was pared by 5 bases and J by 3 bases, with 5 bases between.

This sequence joins TRBV27 and TRBJ1-5; TRBD1 is a possible D gene (5 bases). CDR1 and CDR2 (germline): MNHEY, SMNVEV (reference sequence). This CDR3 comprises 14 residues. Trimming stripped 8 bases from V and 6 bases from J, with 17 bases between. CDR3 coding DNA: TGTGCCAGCCCCCCTCAGGGATCGAGTCAGCCCCAGCATTTT. This gives the protein CASPPQGSSQPQHF.